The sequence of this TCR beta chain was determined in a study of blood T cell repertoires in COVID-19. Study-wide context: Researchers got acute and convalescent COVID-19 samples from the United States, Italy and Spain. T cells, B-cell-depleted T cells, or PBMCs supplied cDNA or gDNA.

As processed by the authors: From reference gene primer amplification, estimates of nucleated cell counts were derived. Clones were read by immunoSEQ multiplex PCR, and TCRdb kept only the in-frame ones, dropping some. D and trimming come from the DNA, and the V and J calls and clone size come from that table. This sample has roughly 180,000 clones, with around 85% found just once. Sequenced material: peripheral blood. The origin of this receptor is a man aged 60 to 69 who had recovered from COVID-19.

The CDR3 coding sequence is TGTGCCAGCAGCTCGGACAGCTTGAACACTGAAGCTTTCTTT. Residues: CASSSDSLNTEAFF. The chain has TRBV7-8 and TRBJ1-1; D might be TRBD1 (6 bases). This CDR3 spans 14 amino acids. Germline lookup yields CDR1 SGHVS and CDR2 FQNEAQ. V shed 4 bases and J shed 0 bases, with 9 bases lying between them.